This T cell receptor (beta chain) was profiled in a study of T cell repertoires in cytomegalovirus infection. TCRdb processed the reads anew with MiXCR; each CDR3 protein has one entry. This table holds 6,500 to 9,500 distinct CDR3 sequences, around 47% found once. Trimming at V came to 4 bases and at J to 0 bases, leaving 2 bases not matched to a gene. There are 15 residues in the CDR3. CDR1 is WNHNN, CDR2 SYGVQD, per germline (reference sequence). This clonotype was counted at least ten times. Antigen: not known. The specimen was PBMCs, sequenced either directly or after in vitro stimulation (not recorded which). The rearrangement joins TRBV10-1 to TRBJ2-2; 7 positions agree with TRBD2. The source is a human donor in good health (CMV status not recorded). Some clones in this sample may be carry-over from other donors' samples. The CDR3 loop reads CASSAGLANTGELFF. In nucleotides, the CDR3 is TGCGCCAGCAGTGCAGGACTAGCGAACACCGGGGAGCTGTTTTTT.